The sequence of this T cell receptor (gamma chain) was determined in a study of Vδ1+ human thymocytes. Findings of the study overall: Thymic TRG and TRD repertoires appeared highly polyclonal. TRG sequences recurred across donors, whereas TRD sequences stayed essentially private. Despite high sort purity, around 19% of thymic T cell receptor delta sequences were Vdelta2.

The V gene's germline CDR1 is EGSTGY and CDR2 YDSYTSSV. The V segment lost 4 bases and the J segment 1 base; nucleotides outside the gene matches: 7. The CDR3 is made up of 14 amino acids. Sequences come from RNA converted to cDNA by reverse transcription. CDR3 amplicons came from multiplex PCR with pooled V-gene forward and constant-region reverse primers. TCRdb repeated clone calling on the multiplex PCR reads with CATT. The table includes around 11,000 gamma-chain clones, over 40% detected once. The sorted cells were CD3+ Vdelta1+ Vdelta2- thymocytes from alphabeta-depleted thymus. About this clone: Its antigen is not identified.

The sample taken for sequencing was Vdelta1+ gamma-delta thymocytes from the thymus. Specified subset: FACS-sorted CD3+ TCRalphabeta- TCRVdelta1+ TCRVdelta2- thymocytes. The clonotype comes from a boy in the first two years of life who had congenital heart surgery. The V and J genes are TRGV4 and TRGJ1 or TRGJ2. The J gene was missing in TCRdb and was found by matching the end of the DNA to germline. The CDR3 protein is CATWENYNYYKKLF. The CDR3 DNA reads TGTGCCACCTGGGAAAATTACAATTATTATAAGAAACTCTTT.